The clone carrying this T cell receptor (beta chain) was detected once. What it recognizes is unknown. Trimming took off 6 bases at V and 4 bases at J, with 13 bases between the two ends. CDR3 size: 14 residues. CDR1 and CDR2 from the germline V gene are KGHSH and LQKENI. This sample was taken from a study of regulatory T cells. Study conclusions and caveats: In CD3G-deficient patients, conventional CD4+ T cells were enriched for hydrophobic CDR3 residues at positions 6 and 7.

Primers: 52 TRBV forward and 13 TRBJ reverse. Method: immunoSEQ multiplex PCR; TCRdb's copy keeps in-frame clones and lacks some. Of some 38,000 clones in the sample, around 89% were seen once. Regulatory (CD25-high CD127-low) and conventional (CD25-low CD127-high) CD4+ T cells were sorted separately. Material: conventional CD4+ T cells sorted from blood. The chain joins TRBV18 to TRBJ2-1; D is ambiguous. This receptor was obtained from a person between 18 and 35 years old with CD3G deficiency. CDR3 bases: TGTGCCAGCTCGGAATCCTGGGGATACAATGAGCAGTTCTTC. Encoded protein: CASSESWGYNEQFF.